This T cell receptor beta chain was observed in a study of Graves' ophthalmopathy and Graves' hyperthyroidism. Study results and limitations: Blood repertoires reportedly contained most expanded thyroid clonotypes above 0.001 frequency.

This clonotype was seen at least ten times. The antigen is unknown. Transcripts of RNA were the source for amplifying TCR beta CDR3 regions. Second-round multiplex PCR came after first-round RT-PCR with HTBI primers. TCRdb ran MiXCR on the multiplex PCR reads and lists one entry per CDR3 protein. The profile shows over 450,000 distinct CDR3 sequences, about an eighth of them singletons. Germline CDR1 MNHEY, CDR2 SVGAGI. CDR3 length equals 15 residues. The junction had 6 bases not matched to a gene; V was cut back by 2 bases and J by 2 bases. This rearrangement joins TRBV6-5 to TRBJ2-7, with 7 bases identical to TRBD1. This receptor was obtained from a woman aged 25-40 years with Graves' ophthalmopathy. The sequencing input was blood. CDR3 DNA: TGTGCCAGCAGTTACGGACAGGAACCTACCTACGAGCAGTACTTC. The encoded protein is CASSYGQEPTYEQYF.